This T cell receptor beta chain was captured by sequencing in a study of T cells in Graves' hyperthyroidism and ophthalmopathy. This clonotype has a count of ten or more. Amplification of TCR beta CDR3 regions used RNA as the template. The HTBI primer set was used in a first-round RT-PCR of the TCR CDR3. In TCRdb, the multiplex PCR reads were re-called with MiXCR into one record per CDR3 protein. The sample contains about 400,000 distinct CDR3 sequences, approximately 16% of which appear only once. What was sequenced was blood. The TCR was taken from a woman aged 55-69 years with Graves' ophthalmopathy.

CDR3 protein: CASSPKPGQAGEQYF. The CDR3, as DNA: TGTGCCAGCAGTCCGAAACCGGGACAGGCGGGGGAGCAGTACTTC. The J gene is TRBJ2-7, the V gene TRBV6-1, with TRBD1 matching over 8 bases. This CDR3 is 15 amino acids long. In germline, CDR1 is MNHNS, CDR2 SASEGT. V lost 5 bases, J lost 7 bases, and 13 bases stayed unmatched.